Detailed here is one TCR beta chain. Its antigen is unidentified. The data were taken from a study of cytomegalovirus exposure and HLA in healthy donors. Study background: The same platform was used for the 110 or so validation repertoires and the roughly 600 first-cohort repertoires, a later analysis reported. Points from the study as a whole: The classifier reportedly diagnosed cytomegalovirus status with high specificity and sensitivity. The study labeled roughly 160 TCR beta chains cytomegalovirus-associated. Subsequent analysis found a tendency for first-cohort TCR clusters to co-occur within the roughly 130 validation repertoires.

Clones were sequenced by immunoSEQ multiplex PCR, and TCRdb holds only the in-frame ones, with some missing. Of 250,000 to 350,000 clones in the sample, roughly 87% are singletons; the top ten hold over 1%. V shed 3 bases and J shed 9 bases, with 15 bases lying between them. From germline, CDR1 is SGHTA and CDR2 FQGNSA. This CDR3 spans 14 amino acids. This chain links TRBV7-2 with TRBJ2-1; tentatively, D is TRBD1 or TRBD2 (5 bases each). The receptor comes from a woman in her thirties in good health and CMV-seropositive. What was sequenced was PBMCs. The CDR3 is CASSFSGTSSEQFF. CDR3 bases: TGTGCCAGCAGCTTTAGTGGGACGTCTTCTGAGCAGTTCTTC. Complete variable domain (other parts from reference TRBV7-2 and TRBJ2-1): GAGVSQSPSNKVTEKGKDVELRCDPISGHTALYWYRQSLGQGLEFLIYFQGNSAPDKSGLPSDRFSAERTGGSVSTLTIQRTQQEDSAVYLCASSFSGTSSEQFFGPGTRLTVL.